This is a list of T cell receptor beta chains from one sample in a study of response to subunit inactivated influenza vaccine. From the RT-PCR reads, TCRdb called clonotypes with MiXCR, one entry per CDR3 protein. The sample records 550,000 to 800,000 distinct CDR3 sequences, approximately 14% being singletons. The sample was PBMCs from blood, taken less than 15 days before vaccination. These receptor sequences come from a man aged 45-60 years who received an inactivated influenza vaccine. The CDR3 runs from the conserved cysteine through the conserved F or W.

CSARRGGGTDQYF	TRBV20-1	TRBJ2-5
CASSWAGQFNNQPQHF	TRBV7-8	TRBJ1-5
CASSFSQGQGYTF	TRBV7-2	TRBJ1-2
CAISADRVAEAFF	TRBV10-3	TRBJ1-1
CASSLSPQGGQETQYF	TRBV5-1	TRBJ2-5
CSARVGIGNTIYF	TRBV20-1	TRBJ1-3
CSVAVLGPTGELFF	TRBV29-1	TRBJ2-2
CASSLARGGGTDTQYF	TRBV5-1	TRBJ2-3
CSVGQGLDNEQYF	TRBV29-1	TRBJ2-7
CASRILAGINTGELFF	TRBV6-2/TRBV6-3	TRBJ2-2
CASVDDTDTQYF	TRBV4-2	TRBJ2-3
CASSEGFRGGSIQYF	TRBV6-1	TRBJ2-4